The following is a T cell receptor (beta chain) sequence with its context. Its antigen is currently unknown. Documented time point: baseline, week 1 (first vaccination visit). Sample treatment: pre-vaccination baseline after standard-of-care therapy. TCRdb's table, derived via immunoSEQ multiplex PCR, lists solely in-frame clones and lacks some. The sample yields around 59,000 clones, around 90% seen once. The sample originates from a study of a mutant IDH1 vaccine in newly diagnosed glioma. Study in general: Standard pretreatment was either radiotherapy, temozolomide, or, for most, radiochemotherapy with temozolomide.

Study-wide results and caveats: Pseudoprogression seemed unlinked to shifts in top peripheral T cell clonotypes.

Looked up from germline, CDR1 is KGHSH and CDR2 is LQKENI. CDR3 length equals 17 residues. With 3 bases clipped from V and 0 bases from J, the junction kept 4 bases outside the gene matches. The chain couples TRBV18 to TRBJ2-6, with TRBD1 matching over 8 bases. The TCR sequence derives from a middle-aged man with glioma. The source material was PBMCs, sampled from a glioma patient treated with radiotherapy, temozolomide or both. This chain's CDR3 is CASSPYGQGSGANVLTF. The CDR3 DNA follows: TGTGCCAGCTCACCCTATGGACAGGGCTCTGGGGCCAACGTCCTGACTTTC.